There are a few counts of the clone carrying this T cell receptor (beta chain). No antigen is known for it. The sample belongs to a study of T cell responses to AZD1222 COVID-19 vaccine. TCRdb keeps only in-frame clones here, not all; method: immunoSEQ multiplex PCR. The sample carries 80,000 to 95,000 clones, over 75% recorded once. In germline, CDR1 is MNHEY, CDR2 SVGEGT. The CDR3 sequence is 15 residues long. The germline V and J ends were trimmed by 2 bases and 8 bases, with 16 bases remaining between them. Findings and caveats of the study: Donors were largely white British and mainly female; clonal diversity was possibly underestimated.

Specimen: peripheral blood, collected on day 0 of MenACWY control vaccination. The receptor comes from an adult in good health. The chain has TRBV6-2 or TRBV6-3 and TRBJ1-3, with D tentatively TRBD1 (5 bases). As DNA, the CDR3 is TGTGCCAGCAGTTACGGCGGCAGGGCGTGGGACACCATATATTTT. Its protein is CASSYGGRAWDTIYF.